This T cell receptor beta chain was recovered during a study of OX40 agonist ivuxolimab in advanced cancers. Study details: Clinicians treated patients with ivuxolimab, an agonistic anti-OX40 (CD134) antibody.

TCRdb's table, derived via immunoSEQ multiplex PCR, lists solely in-frame clones and lacks some. The profile shows approximately 46,000 clones, over 75% of them singletons. The germline V and J ends were trimmed by 6 bases and 0 bases, with 18 bases remaining between them. From germline, CDR1 is SGHAT and CDR2 FQNNGV. This CDR3 has 16 amino acids. The chain links TRBV11-2 to TRBJ2-7; D is undetermined. This sample comprised CD4+ or CD8+ T cells sorted from blood, obtained in a trial of the OX40 agonist ivuxolimab. This TCR was sampled from an adult with an advanced solid tumor such as melanoma, head and neck, liver or kidney cancer. The CDR3: CASRREVGASSYEQYF. In DNA form, the CDR3 reads TGTGCCAGCAGAAGAGAGGTCGGCGCGAGCTCCTACGAGCAGTACTTC.